The 19 T cell receptor beta chains presented below share a single source sample, sequenced in a study of identical twins. TCRdb reprocessed the 5' RACE reads via MiXCR and lists one record per CDR3 protein. This table has under 450,000 distinct CDR3 sequences, roughly 18% appearing once. Source material: naive T cells sorted from blood. The receptors originated from a man between 45 and 60 years old in good health.

This clonotype was found many times. CDR3 coding DNA: TGTGCCAGCAGCAAGACAGGTTCGTCCCCCTACGAGCAGTACTTC. Its translation is CASSKTGSSPYEQYF. J is TRBJ2-7 and V is TRBV2, with D possibly TRBD1 on 6 matching bases. CDR1 is SNHLY and CDR2 is FYNNEI in the germline V gene. There are 15 residues in the CDR3. The V end lost 6 bases, the J end lost 2 bases, and 17 bases lay between the germline ends. Combining the CDR3 with reference TRBV2 and TRBJ2-7 gives the whole variable domain EPEVTQTPSHQVTQMGQEVILRCVPISNHLYFYWYRQILGQKVEFLVSFYNNEISEKSEIFDDQFSVERPDGSNFTLKIRSTKLEDSAMYFCASSKTGSSPYEQYFGPGTRLTVT.

This clonotype occurred a few times. The genes are TRBV7-9 and TRBJ2-5; TRBD2 might be the D (6 bases). The ends were cut back, 6 bases at V and 2 bases at J, with 19 bases in the middle. The CDR3 runs 16 residues. Germline V gene sequence: CDR1 SEHNR, CDR2 FQNEAQ (reference sequence). CDR3 amino acids: CASRPAYSGKQETQYF. The CDR3 DNA follows: TGTGCCAGCAGACCAGCATATAGCGGTAAACAAGAGACCCAGTACTTC. The complete variable domain, with remaining parts taken from reference TRBV7-9 and TRBJ2-5, reads DTGVSQNPRHKITKRGQNVTFRCDPISEHNRLYWYRQTLGQGPEFLTYFQNEAQLEKSRLLSDRFSAERPKGSFSTLEIQRTEQGDSAMYLCASRPAYSGKQETQYFGPGTRLLVL.

The chain combines TRBV10-3 with TRBJ2-1, with 7 bases aligning to TRBD2. The trim removed 6 bases at V and 5 bases at J, leaving 10 bases unmatched. In germline, CDR1 is ENHRY, CDR2 SYGVKD. The CDR3 extends over 15 amino acids. The CDR3 DNA reads as TGTGCCATCAGCCCGATGGGAGGGGCGCACAATGAGCAGTTCTTC. Its translation is CAISPMGGAHNEQFF.

This clonotype was counted ten times or more. The rearrangement joins TRBV27 to TRBJ2-2, with D tentatively TRBD2 (6 bases). Germline lookup yields CDR1 MNHEY and CDR2 SMNVEV (reference sequence). The germline V and J ends were trimmed by 5 bases and 2 bases, with 15 bases remaining between them. This CDR3 is built from 16 residues. CDR3: CASSLYGTFNTGELFF. CDR3 DNA sequence: TGTGCCAGCAGTCTGTACGGGACTTTTAACACCGGGGAGCTGTTTTTT.

This clonotype was seen only a few times. This may stem from a read error, because a much larger clone lies one nucleotide away. The J gene is TRBJ2-7, the V gene TRBV4-1; D is undetermined. The CDR3 runs 13 residues. Germline CDR1 and CDR2: MGHRA and YSYEKL. V lost 2 bases to trimming and J lost 3 bases, with 8 bases between them. The CDR3 bases are TGCGCCAGCAGCCAATGGGAAGGCTACGAGCAGTACTTC. It encodes CASSQWEGYEQYF.

The sample holds a few counts of this clonotype. The chain has TRBV29-1 and TRBJ2-1; the D gene is possibly TRBD1 (7 bases). The CDR3 has 14 amino acids. Trimming removed 3 bases at V and 13 bases at J, with 22 bases between. Germline loops: CDR1 SQVTM, CDR2 ANQGSEA. CDR3 region: CSVEAGTVFTQQFF. DNA for the CDR3: TGCAGCGTTGAGGCGGGGACAGTCTTTACCCAACAGTTCTTC.

This clonotype was counted a few times. This chain uses TRBV4-2 with TRBJ2-3; possibly TRBD1 for D (6 bases). With 2 bases removed from V and 0 bases from J, the gap between germline ends came to 18 bases. From germline, CDR1 is LGHNA and CDR2 YNFKEQ. The CDR3 contains 18 residues. In DNA, the CDR3 is TGTGCCAGCAGCCAATCACGACCGGGACACCTTAGCACAGATACGCAGTATTTT. Translating gives CASSQSRPGHLSTDTQYF.

The J gene is TRBJ1-5, the V gene TRBV7-2; TRBD1 matches at 7 bases. The CDR3 runs 13 residues. The J segment lost 11 bases and the V segment lost 4 bases, leaving 8 bases of the junction unmatched. Germline assignment: CDR1 SGHTA and CDR2 FQGNSA. The CDR3: CASSSVAGGAQHF. The CDR3, as DNA: TGTGCCAGCAGCTCAGTGGCAGGGGGTGCCCAGCATTTT.

This clonotype has at least ten counts. This chain joins TRBV7-9 and TRBJ1-3; the D is unclear. Germline V gives CDR1 SEHNR, CDR2 FQNEAQ (reference sequence). V lost 1 base and J lost 4, with 8 bases in between. The CDR3 is 14 residues long. The CDR3, as DNA: TGTGCCAGCAGCTTAGAAGGGCCCGGAAACACCATATATTTT. Its translation: CASSLEGPGNTIYF.

The CDR3 DNA sequence: TGTGCCAGCAGTGGGGGACAGGGATTATTCTCTGAAGCTTTCTTT. It specifies CASSGGQGLFSEAFF. V usage is TRBV12-3 or TRBV12-4 and J usage is TRBJ1-1; 9 bases fit TRBD1. The V segment lost 5 bases and the J segment 6 bases; nucleotides outside the gene matches: 10. This CDR3 contains 15 residues.

The count of this clonotype is one. The chain is built from TRBV6-1 and TRBJ2-7; D remains unclear. Deletions cut 6 bases from V and 0 bases from J, with 12 bases between. CDR3 length equals 14 residues. Germline V gives CDR1 MNHNS, CDR2 SASEGT. The CDR3 sequence is CASRNDPSSYEQYF. CDR3 bases: TGTGCCAGCAGAAATGACCCGAGCTCCTACGAGCAGTACTTC.

The table lists this clonotype with many counts. Here the CDR3 DNA reads TGTGCCAGCAGTCCGCCGGGGGCGGGAGCCTACAATGAGCAGTTCTTC. As protein: CASSPPGAGAYNEQFF. This chain uses TRBV28 with TRBJ2-1; tentative D call: TRBD2 (7 bases). Germline values: CDR1 MDHEN, CDR2 SYDVKM. V was trimmed by 5 bases and J by 2 bases, leaving 16 bases between them. The CDR3 length is 16 residues.

The chain recombines TRBV10-3 with TRBJ2-7; 9 bases agree with TRBD1. The CDR3 totals 14 residues. Germline V gene sequence: CDR1 ENHRY, CDR2 SYGVKD. V was clipped by 2 bases and J by 5 bases; unmatched bases: 4. CDR3 sequence (DNA): TGTGCCATCAGTGAGGGACAGGGGTTCGACGAGCAGTACTTC. Translating gives CAISEGQGFDEQYF.

The chain combines TRBV12-3 or TRBV12-4 with TRBJ2-2; TRBD1 agrees at 7 bases. V lost 7 bases and J lost 5; bases outside the gene matches: 7. The CDR3 runs to 14 residues. In DNA, the CDR3 is TGTGCCAGCACCCGGGACAGCCAGACCGGGGAGCTGTTTTTT. It specifies CASTRDSQTGELFF.

This clonotype was found many times. V usage is TRBV10-2 and J usage is TRBJ2-5; a possible D gene is TRBD2 (7 bases). With 5 bases removed from V and 5 bases from J, the gap between germline ends came to 18 bases. The CDR3 contains 15 residues. The germline V gene has CDR1 WSHSY and CDR2 SAAADI. CDR3 coding DNA: TGCGCCAGCAGTCCTGGGCGGGGGCCCCCGGAGACCCAGTACTTC. This translates into CASSPGRGPPETQYF.

The V call is TRBV10-1, the J call TRBJ1-1; a possible D gene is TRBD1 (5 bases). CDR1 and CDR2 (germline): WNHNN, SYGVQD (reference sequence). V dropped 2 bases and J dropped 3 bases, with 13 bases sitting between them. This CDR3 comprises 15 residues. Here the CDR3 DNA reads TGCGCCAGCAGTGAGCACCAGGGCGGGCACACTGAAGCTTTCTTT. Its translation: CASSEHQGGHTEAFF.

This clonotype was seen only a few times. The chain employs TRBV7-2 and TRBJ2-3; D is unclear. CDR3 length: 16 amino acids. CDR1 is SGHTA and CDR2 is FQGNSA in the germline V gene. The germline V and J ends were trimmed by 0 bases and 1 base, with 11 bases remaining between them. The CDR3 spells CASSLAPLSGTDTQYF. DNA of the CDR3: TGTGCCAGCAGCTTAGCACCTTTGAGTGGCACAGATACGCAGTATTTT.

This chain uses TRBV12-3 or TRBV12-4 with TRBJ2-1; TRBD1 matches 7 bases. This CDR3 has 14 residues. Trimming removed 5 bases from V and 8 bases from J; junction bases left unmatched: 9. The CDR3 loop reads CASSLTGTPHEQFF. The CDR3 DNA is TGTGCCAGCAGTCTGACAGGGACCCCTCATGAGCAGTTCTTC.

In this sample, this clonotype turned up many times. This rearrangement joins TRBV4-3 to TRBJ2-1; D remains unclear. In germline, CDR1 is LGHNA, CDR2 YSLEER. Trimming removed 0 bases from V and 0 bases from J, with 6 bases in between. The length of the CDR3 is 15 residues. CDR3 coding DNA: TGCGCCAGCAGCCAAGACAGTGTCTCCTACAATGAGCAGTTCTTC. Protein sequence: CASSQDSVSYNEQFF.